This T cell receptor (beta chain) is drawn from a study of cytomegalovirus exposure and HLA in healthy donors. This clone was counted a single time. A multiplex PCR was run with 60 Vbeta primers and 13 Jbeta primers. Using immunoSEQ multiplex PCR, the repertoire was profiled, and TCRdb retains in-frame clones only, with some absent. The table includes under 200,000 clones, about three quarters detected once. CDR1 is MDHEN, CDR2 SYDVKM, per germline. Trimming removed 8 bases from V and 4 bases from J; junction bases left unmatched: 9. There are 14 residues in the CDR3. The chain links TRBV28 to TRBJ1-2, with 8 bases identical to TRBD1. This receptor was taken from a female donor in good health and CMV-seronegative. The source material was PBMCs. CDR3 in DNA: TGTGCCAGCTCACTATCGACAGGGGCCTATGGCTACACCTTC. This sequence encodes CASSLSTGAYGYTF.